Presented here are 18 T cell receptor beta chains from one specimen sequenced in a study of CD8 T cells in Susac syndrome. A quantity of roughly 0.5 to 1 ug RNA underwent reverse transcription using random hexamers. TCRdb itself ran the immunoSEQ multiplex PCR reads through MiXCR, one entry per CDR3 protein. The repertoire holds 180,000 or so distinct CDR3 sequences, with approximately 94% as singletons. The specimen was CD4+ T cells from PBMCs. These receptors all stem from a human donor with multiple sclerosis.

V is TRBV7-8 and J is TRBJ1-1; no clear D gene. V lost 5 bases and J 0 bases, leaving 10 bases between the germline ends. The germline V gene has CDR1 SGHVS and CDR2 FQNEAQ. This CDR3 has 14 amino acids. CDR3 residues: CASSPTELNTEAFF. The CDR3 nucleotides read TGTGCCAGCAGCCCGACGGAGTTGAACACTGAAGCTTTCTTT.

The chain couples TRBV29-1 to TRBJ2-5, with 8 bases identical to TRBD1. The germline V gene encodes CDR1 SQVTM and CDR2 ANQGSEA. Germline trimming cut 3 bases from V and 2 bases from J; bases unmatched to any gene: 2. The CDR3 runs 13 residues. The CDR3 protein is CSVEGDRQETQYF. CDR3 sequence (DNA): TGCAGCGTTGAGGGGGACAGGCAAGAGACCCAGTACTTC.

The chain has TRBV12-3 or TRBV12-4 and TRBJ1-4; 9 nucleotides match TRBD1. J gave up 9 bases and V 6 bases, and 20 bases lay outside the gene matches. This CDR3 has 18 residues. CDR3 nucleotide sequence: TGTGCCAGCAGCCCACCGCCGGGACAGGGTAGCCTTGGGAAAAAACTGTTTTTT. Protein: CASSPPPGQGSLGKKLFF.

The rearrangement links TRBV15 to TRBJ2-5; D perhaps matches TRBD2 (5 bases). V shed 4 bases and J shed 3 bases, with 12 bases lying between them. Germline assignment: CDR1 LNHNV and CDR2 YYDKDF (reference sequence). The CDR3 has 14 amino acids. The CDR3 loop reads CATSTSPTKETQYF. The CDR3 nucleotides read TGTGCCACCAGCACTAGCCCGACCAAAGAGACCCAGTACTTC.

CDR3 residues: CSARGTATGELFF. Here the CDR3 DNA reads TGCAGTGCTAGAGGCACGGCCACCGGGGAGCTGTTTTTT. The chain is built from TRBV20-1 and TRBJ2-2; no firm D call. Germline values: CDR1 DFQATT, CDR2 SNEGSKA (reference sequence). The germline V and J ends were trimmed by 1 base and 4 bases, with 7 bases remaining between them. This CDR3 contains 13 residues.

This chain connects TRBV11-1 to TRBJ1-4; D is unclear. Germline V gene sequence: CDR1 SGHAT, CDR2 FQDESV (reference sequence). Trimming cost V 4 bases and J 5 bases, with 5 bases left between them. The CDR3 covers 12 residues. For the CDR3, the DNA is TGTGCCAGCAGCTCCAGAAATGAAAAACTGTTTTTT. Amino acid sequence: CASSSRNEKLFF.

This clonotype appeared a few times. The chain carries TRBV12-3 or TRBV12-4 and TRBJ1-1; no clear D. Trimming shortened V by 3 bases and J by 1 base, and 3 bases separated the two germline ends. The CDR3 contains 12 residues. CDR3 DNA: TGTGCCAGCAGTTTGAAGAACACTGAAGCTTTCTTT. Translated, it gives CASSLKNTEAFF.

This rearrangement joins TRBV27 to TRBJ2-5; D might be TRBD1 or TRBD2, each matching 5 bases. The V end lost 6 bases, the J end lost 6 bases, and 17 bases lay between the germline ends. Germline-derived CDR1 and CDR2 are MNHEY and SMNVEV (reference sequence). This CDR3 region has 14 residues. CDR3 nucleotides: TGTGCCAGCAGATCGGATGGGGGATTCAAGACCCAGTACTTC. Translation: CASRSDGGFKTQYF.

The rearrangement uses TRBV12-3 or TRBV12-4 and TRBJ2-7, with a weak D call TRBD1 (5 bases). There are 12 residues in the CDR3. Deletions cut 2 bases from V and 6 bases from J, with 8 bases between. DNA for the CDR3: TGTGCCAGCAGTTTACTCCAGGGCGAGCAGTACTTC. It encodes CASSLLQGEQYF.

The chain recombines TRBV20-1 with TRBJ2-7, with 10 bases fitting TRBD2. J lost 0 bases, V lost 6 bases, and 8 bases had no gene match. The germline V gene encodes CDR1 DFQATT and CDR2 SNEGSKA (reference sequence). The length of the CDR3 is 15 residues. CDR3 in DNA: TGCAGTGCGGACCGCCTAGCGGGGGCCTCCTACGAGCAGTACTTC. As protein: CSADRLAGASYEQYF.

V is TRBV29-1 and J is TRBJ2-7; the match to TRBD2 covers 7 bases. V lost 4 bases to trimming and J lost 2 bases; unmatched junction nucleotides: 17. The CDR3 is made up of 17 amino acids. Germline loops: CDR1 SQVTM, CDR2 ANQGSEA. The CDR3 coding sequence is TGCAGCGTTGGTGGTAGGTTAGCGGGCAGGACGCCCTACGAGCAGTACTTC. This translates into CSVGGRLAGRTPYEQYF.

This chain connects TRBV6-5 to TRBJ2-5, with D possibly matching TRBD2 (5 bases). This CDR3 region has 13 residues. Germline V gene lookup returns CDR1 MNHEY and CDR2 SVGAGI. V lost 0 bases and J 7 bases, leaving 9 bases between the germline ends. In DNA, the CDR3 is TGTGCCAGCAGTTACTCAACAGAGGGGACCCAGTACTTC. Translation: CASSYSTEGTQYF.

The CDR3 is CASNRGDTYNEQFF. The CDR3 DNA is TGTGCCAGTAACCGCGGGGATACATACAATGAGCAGTTCTTC. The chain links TRBV19 to TRBJ2-1; maybe TRBD2 (6 bases). Germline V CDR1 and CDR2: LNHDA, SQIVND (reference sequence). CDR3 length equals 14 residues. With 7 bases removed from V and 4 bases from J, the gap between germline ends came to 14 bases.

CDR3 protein: CASRSRRADRAVFDSPLHF. CDR3 sequence (DNA): TGTGCAAGTCGCTCCCGGAGGGCGGACAGGGCCGTTTTTGATTCACCCCTCCACTTT. This chain connects TRBV12-2 to TRBJ1-6; the table's D call TRBD1 went unverified against the DNA. TRBV12-2 is tagged as a pseudogene. The CDR3 contains 19 residues.

The sample holds one count of this clonotype. This sequence joins TRBV23-1 and TRBJ2-7, with 7 nucleotides matching TRBD1. Being an ORF, TRBV23-1 has a function that is uncertain. The trim removed 8 bases at V and 4 bases at J, leaving 11 bases unmatched. The CDR3 has 14 residues. CDR3 sequence: CASRRDRVGYEQYF. CDR3 DNA sequence: TGCGCCAGCCGCCGGGACAGAGTAGGATACGAGCAGTACTTC.

This chain connects TRBV7-9 to TRBJ2-3; tentative D call: TRBD1 (6 bases). V shed 10 bases and J shed 3 bases, with 8 bases lying between them. CDR3 length: 11 amino acids. From germline, CDR1 is SEHNR and CDR2 FQNEAQ (reference sequence). The DNA of the CDR3 is TGTGCCACTGGACAGACAGATACGCAGTATTTT. This sequence encodes CATGQTDTQYF.

The V call is TRBV7-9, the J call TRBJ2-2, with D hard to call. CDR3 size: 15 residues. With 5 bases removed from V and 0 bases from J, the gap between germline ends came to 10 bases. The germline V gene has CDR1 SEHNR and CDR2 FQNEAQ (reference sequence). CDR3 loop: CASSPNSSNTGELFF. Here the CDR3 DNA reads TGTGCCAGCAGCCCGAACTCTTCGAACACCGGGGAGCTGTTTTTT.

The chain uses TRBV9 and TRBJ2-3, with D possibly matching TRBD2 (5 bases). Germline lookup yields CDR1 SGDLS and CDR2 YYNGEE. The V end lost 0 bases, the J end lost 4 bases, and 12 bases lay between the germline ends. The CDR3 has 15 amino acids. The CDR3 reads CASSVASSGADTQYF. The CDR3 region has the DNA TGTGCCAGCAGCGTAGCCTCGAGCGGTGCAGATACGCAGTATTTT.